Following are 2 T cell receptor beta chains from one sample sequenced in a study of blood T cell repertoires in COVID-19. The repertoire was sequenced with immunoSEQ multiplex PCR; TCRdb's copy has only in-frame clones and lacks some. This table has approximately 470,000 clones, 75% to 90% appearing once. Sequences were obtained from PBMCs or T cells enriched from blood (not recorded which). Every receptor here comes from a woman aged 18-29 years who had recovered from COVID-19.

This chain joins TRBV4-1 and TRBJ1-5; weak D call: TRBD1 (5 bases). Germline V gene sequence: CDR1 MGHRA, CDR2 YSYEKL. The CDR3 spans 15 residues. Trimming took off 2 bases at V and 2 bases at J, with 10 bases between the two ends. CDR3 nucleotide sequence: TGCGCCAGCAGCCAAAAAGGAGGGGGCAATCAGCCCCAGCATTTT. This translates into CASSQKGGGNQPQHF.

The gene calls are TRBV5-1 and TRBJ1-1; 7 nucleotides line up with TRBD1. Unmatched junction bases numbered 7, after V lost 5 bases and J lost 6 bases. CDR1 and CDR2 (germline): SGHRS, YFSETQ. CDR3 length: 13 residues. Here the CDR3 reads CASRLQGFPEAFF. The CDR3 nucleotides are TGCGCCAGCAGGCTACAGGGGTTCCCTGAAGCTTTCTTT.